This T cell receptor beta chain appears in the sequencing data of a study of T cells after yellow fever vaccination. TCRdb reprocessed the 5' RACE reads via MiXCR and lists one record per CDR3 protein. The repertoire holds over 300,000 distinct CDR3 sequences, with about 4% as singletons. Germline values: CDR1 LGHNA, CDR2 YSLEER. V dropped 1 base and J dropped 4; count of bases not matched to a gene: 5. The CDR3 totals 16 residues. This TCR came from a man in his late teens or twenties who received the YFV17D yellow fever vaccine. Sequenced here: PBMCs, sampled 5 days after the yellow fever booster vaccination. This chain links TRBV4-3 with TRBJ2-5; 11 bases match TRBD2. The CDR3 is CASSQGATSGGETQYF. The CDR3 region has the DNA TGCGCCAGCAGCCAAGGGGCCACTAGCGGGGGAGAGACCCAGTACTTC.